Following are 8 T cell receptor beta chains from one sample sequenced in a study of shared T cell receptors in the human thymus. Profiling relied on immunoSEQ multiplex PCR, and the TCRdb table lists in-frame clones only, not all of them. Here the sample spans 540,000 or so clones, more than 75% being singletons. In addition, the sample was reused for a study of human thymus T cells.

The sample consisted of thymocytes. The receptors shown here come from a boy in the first two years of life with a congenital heart defect.

The count of this clone is one. The chain joins TRBV9 to TRBJ1-2; D is perhaps TRBD1 (6 bases). Germline-derived CDR1 and CDR2 are SGDLS and YYNGEE. The CDR3 covers 14 residues. V was trimmed by 3 bases and J by 4 bases, leaving 13 bases between them. The CDR3 DNA sequence: TGTGCCAGCAGCGGAAGGACAGACTTCTATGGCTACACCTTC. It codes for CASSGRTDFYGYTF.

J is TRBJ2-3 and V is TRBV29-1; D uncertain. The germline V gene encodes CDR1 SQVTM and CDR2 ANQGSEA. V lost 4 bases, J lost 6 bases, and 5 bases lay in between. The CDR3 has 10 amino acids. CDR3 in amino acids: CSVGADTQYF. CDR3 nucleotides: TGCAGCGTTGGGGCGGATACGCAGTATTTT.

This clone was counted a few times. This rearrangement joins TRBV29-1 to TRBJ2-2; tentatively, D is TRBD1 (5 bases). Germline V gene lookup returns CDR1 SQVTM and CDR2 ANQGSEA. The CDR3 totals 13 residues. Trimming stripped 5 bases from V and 5 bases from J, with 12 bases between. The DNA of the CDR3 is TGCAGCGTTTATTCCAGGGAAACCGGGGAGCTGTTTTTT. It translates to CSVYSRETGELFF.

The chain carries TRBV18 and TRBJ1-2, with unresolved D. This CDR3 region has 15 residues. V dropped 0 bases and J dropped 10 bases, with 18 bases sitting between them. The germline gives CDR1 KGHSH, CDR2 LQKENI. The CDR3 here is CASSPPETLASVYTF. CDR3 DNA: TGTGCCAGCTCACCACCGGAGACTCTCGCTTCTGTCTACACCTTC.

J is TRBJ2-7 and V is TRBV5-1, with a possible D match to TRBD2 (5 bases). Per germline, CDR1 SGHRS and CDR2 YFSETQ. The length of the CDR3 is 15 residues. V was shortened by 0 bases and J by 4 bases, with 14 bases between the two germline ends. The CDR3 bases are TGCGCCAGCAGCTTGGGTTACCCACCGGGGTACGAGCAGTACTTC. Translation gives CASSLGYPPGYEQYF.

The V call is TRBV30, the J call TRBJ1-4, with no clear D. V lost 0 bases and J 6 bases, leaving 20 bases between the germline ends. CDR3 size: 17 residues. CDR1 and CDR2 (germline): GTSNPN, SVGIG (reference sequence). CDR3 sequence: CAWSVQTAITRHEKLFF. The CDR3 bases are TGTGCCTGGAGTGTACAAACGGCGATCACGAGGCATGAAAAACTGTTTTTT.

The V and J genes are TRBV29-1 and TRBJ2-3, with 8 bases lining up with TRBD2. V lost 4 bases and J lost 5; bases outside the gene matches: 11. The CDR3 has 15 amino acids. CDR1 is SQVTM and CDR2 is ANQGSEA in the germline V gene. In DNA form, the CDR3 reads TGCAGCGTTGCAGGGCGGGAGGCCCCAGGAGATACGCAGTATTTT. It translates to CSVAGREAPGDTQYF.

This clone has a single count. The rearrangement uses TRBV5-4 and TRBJ1-2, with D tentatively TRBD1 (5 bases). The CDR3 covers 16 residues. Germline assignment: CDR1 SGHNT and CDR2 YYREEE (reference sequence). Between the trimmed V and J ends, which lost 2 bases and 5 bases, there was a span of 19 bases. CDR3: CASSFGSQGGVYGYTF. The CDR3 DNA reads TGTGCCAGCAGCTTTGGGTCGCAGGGAGGGGTGTATGGCTACACCTTC.